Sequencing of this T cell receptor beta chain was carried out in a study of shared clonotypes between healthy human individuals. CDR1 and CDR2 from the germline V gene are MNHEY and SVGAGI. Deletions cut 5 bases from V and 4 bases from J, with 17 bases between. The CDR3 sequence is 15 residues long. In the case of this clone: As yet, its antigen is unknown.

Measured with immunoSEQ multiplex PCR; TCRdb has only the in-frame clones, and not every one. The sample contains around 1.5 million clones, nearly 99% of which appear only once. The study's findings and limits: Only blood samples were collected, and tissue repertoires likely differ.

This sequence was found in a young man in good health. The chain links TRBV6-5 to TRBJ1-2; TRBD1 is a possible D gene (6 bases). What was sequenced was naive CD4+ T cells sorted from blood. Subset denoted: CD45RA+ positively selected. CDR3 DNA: TGTGCCAGCAGTCGGCGCCAGGGGATAGGCTATGGCTACACCTTC. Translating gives CASSRRQGIGYGYTF.